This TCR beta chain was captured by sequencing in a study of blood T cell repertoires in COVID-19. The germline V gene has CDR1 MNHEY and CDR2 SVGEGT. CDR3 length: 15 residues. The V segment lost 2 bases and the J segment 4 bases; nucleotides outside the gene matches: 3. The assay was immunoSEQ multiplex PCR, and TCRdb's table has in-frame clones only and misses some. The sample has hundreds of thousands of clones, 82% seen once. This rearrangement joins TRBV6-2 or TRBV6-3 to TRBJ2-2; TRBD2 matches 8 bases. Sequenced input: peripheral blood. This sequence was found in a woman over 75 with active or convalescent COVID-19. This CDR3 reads CASSYRGGTTGELFF. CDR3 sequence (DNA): TGTGCCAGCAGTTACCGGGGGGGGACCACCGGGGAGCTGTTTTTT.